This T cell receptor beta chain derives from a study of blood T cells in healthy people across ages. Whole-study context: Using template switching, researchers captured about one barcoded beta molecule for each two T cells.

Combining a sample-barcoded 5' primer with a J-beta primer mix, a second PCR ran for about 6 to 11 cycles. TCRdb called the 5' RACE reads again in MiXCR, with one record for every CDR3 protein. In the table there are roughly 700,000 distinct CDR3 sequences, 45% to 50% of which are singletons. J was trimmed by 0 bases and V by 1 base; bases with no gene match: 14. The CDR3 is 21 residues long. Germline V gene data show CDR1 as SGHAT and CDR2 as FQDESV (reference sequence). Notes on the study in general: Observed TCR beta diversity showed a strong correlation with the percentage of naive T cells as measured by flow cytometry. Per million T cells, TCR beta diversity dropped roughly linearly as age increased.

This clonotype occurred a few times. What it binds is not known. V is TRBV11-1 and J is TRBJ2-7; TRBD2 agrees at 14 bases. The clonotype originates from an older woman in good health. Sample: blood. The CDR3 spells CASSLVWGTSGSILRSYEQYF. The CDR3 DNA is TGTGCCAGCAGCTTAGTCTGGGGGACTAGCGGGAGTATACTACGCTCCTACGAGCAGTACTTC. The variable domain in full, completed from reference TRBV11-1 and TRBJ2-7, reads EAEVAQSPRYKITEKSQAVAFWCDPISGHATLYWYRQILGQGPELLVQFQDESVVDDSQLPKDRFSAERLKGVDSTLKIQPAELGDSAMYLCASSLVWGTSGSILRSYEQYFGPGTRLTVT.